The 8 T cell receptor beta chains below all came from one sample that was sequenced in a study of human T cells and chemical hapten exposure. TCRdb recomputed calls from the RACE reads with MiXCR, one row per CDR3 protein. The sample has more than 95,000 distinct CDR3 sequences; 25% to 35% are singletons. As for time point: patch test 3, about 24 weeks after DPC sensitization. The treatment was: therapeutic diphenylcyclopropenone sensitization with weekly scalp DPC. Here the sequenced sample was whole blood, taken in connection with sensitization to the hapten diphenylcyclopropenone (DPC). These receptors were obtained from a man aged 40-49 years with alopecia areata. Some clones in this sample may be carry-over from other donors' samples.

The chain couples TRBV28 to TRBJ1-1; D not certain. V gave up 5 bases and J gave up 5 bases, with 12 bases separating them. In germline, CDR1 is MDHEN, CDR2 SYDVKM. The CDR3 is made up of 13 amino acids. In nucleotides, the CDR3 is TGTGCCAGCAGTCTCCGGGGTTTTACTGAAGCTTTCTTT. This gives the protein CASSLRGFTEAFF.

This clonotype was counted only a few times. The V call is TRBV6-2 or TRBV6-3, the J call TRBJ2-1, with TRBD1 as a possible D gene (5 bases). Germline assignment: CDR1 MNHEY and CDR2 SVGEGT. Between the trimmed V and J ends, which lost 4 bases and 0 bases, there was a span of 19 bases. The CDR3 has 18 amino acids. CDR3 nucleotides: TGTGCCAGCAGTTCCGACGTATTGGGGCGGAGCTCCTACAATGAGCAGTTCTTC. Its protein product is CASSSDVLGRSSYNEQFF.

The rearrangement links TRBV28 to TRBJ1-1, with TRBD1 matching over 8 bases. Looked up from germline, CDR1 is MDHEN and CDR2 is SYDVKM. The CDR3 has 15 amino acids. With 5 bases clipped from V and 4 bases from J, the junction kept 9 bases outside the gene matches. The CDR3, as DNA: TGTGCCAGCAGTCTAATTGGACAGGGTATCACTGAAGCTTTCTTT. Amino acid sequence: CASSLIGQGITEAFF.

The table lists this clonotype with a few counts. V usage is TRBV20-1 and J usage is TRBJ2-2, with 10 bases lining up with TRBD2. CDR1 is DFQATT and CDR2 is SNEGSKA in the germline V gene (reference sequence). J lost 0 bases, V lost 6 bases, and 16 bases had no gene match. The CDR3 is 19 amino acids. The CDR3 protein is CSAYNPRSGREANTGELFF. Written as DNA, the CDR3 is TGCAGTGCCTACAACCCCCGCAGCGGGAGGGAGGCGAACACCGGGGAGCTGTTTTTT.

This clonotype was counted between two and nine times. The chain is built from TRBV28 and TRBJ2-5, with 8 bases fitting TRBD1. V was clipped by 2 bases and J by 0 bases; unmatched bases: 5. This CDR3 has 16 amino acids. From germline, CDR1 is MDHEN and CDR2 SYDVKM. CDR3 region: CASSLRETGDQETQYF. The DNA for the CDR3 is TGTGCCAGCAGTTTACGCGAGACAGGGGACCAAGAGACCCAGTACTTC.

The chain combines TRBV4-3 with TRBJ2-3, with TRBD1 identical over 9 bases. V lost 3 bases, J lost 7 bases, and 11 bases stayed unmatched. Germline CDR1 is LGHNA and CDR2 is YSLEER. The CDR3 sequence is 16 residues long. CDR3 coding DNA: TGCGCCAGCAGCCAGGGCCCGGGACAGGGAGTGTATACGCAGTATTTT. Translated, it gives CASSQGPGQGVYTQYF.

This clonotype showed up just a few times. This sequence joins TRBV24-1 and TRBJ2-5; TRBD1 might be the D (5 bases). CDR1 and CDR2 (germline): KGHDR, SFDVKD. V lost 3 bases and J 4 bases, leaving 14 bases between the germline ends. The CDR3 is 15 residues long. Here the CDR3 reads CATSDPRVLGETQYF. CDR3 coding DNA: TGTGCCACCAGTGATCCCAGGGTCTTAGGAGAGACCCAGTACTTC.

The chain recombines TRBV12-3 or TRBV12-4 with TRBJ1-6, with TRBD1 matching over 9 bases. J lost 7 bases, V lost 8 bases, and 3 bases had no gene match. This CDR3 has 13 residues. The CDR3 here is CASGTGSNSPLHF. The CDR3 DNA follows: TGTGCCAGCGGGACAGGGTCAAATTCACCCCTCCACTTT.